A selection of T cell receptor beta chains follows, all from one sample in a study of patients and donors after allogeneic stem cell transplantation. A single record per CDR3 protein comes from TCRdb applying MiXCR to the RT-PCR reads. The sample carries hundreds of thousands of distinct CDR3 sequences, 16% recorded once. Sequenced sample: blood, either unsorted or a sorted T cell fraction (not recorded which). The receptors come from a human donor who was either an allogeneic HSCT recipient or a stem cell or donor lymphocyte infusion donor (not recorded which). It is not recorded whose cells these are; they may come from a transplant donor. Each CDR3 is given with its conserved first and last residue. The order of the fields is clone size, D gene, V gene, J gene, CDR3 DNA, CDR3 protein. The D gene is left open where the match is weak. Not all rows give a size; the values are once, few, many and, for expanded clones, a class.

NA	NA	TRBV11-1	TRBJ1-1	TGTGCCAGCAGCTTAGGTCGCAGGGACACTGAAGCTTTCTTT	CASSLGRRDTEAFF
few	NA	TRBV6-2/TRBV6-3	TRBJ1-4	TGTGCCAGCAGTCCAACCTTCGAAAAACTGTTTTTT	CASSPTFEKLFF
few	NA	TRBV5-1	TRBJ2-3	TGCGCCAGCAGCTTTGGCGGGACCCATAGCACAGATACGCAGTATTTT	CASSFGGTHSTDTQYF
many	NA	TRBV12-3/TRBV12-4	TRBJ1-1	TGTGCCAGCAGCCCTATAAACACTGAAGCTTTCTTT	CASSPINTEAFF
few	TRBD1	TRBV20-1	TRBJ2-4	TGCAGTGCCTCGGACAGGGTGAAAAACATTCAGTACTTC	CSASDRVKNIQYF
once	TRBD1	TRBV6-1	TRBJ1-5	TGTGCCAGCAGAGGACAGGGACCAGGGCCCCAGCATTTT	CASRGQGPGPQHF
NA	NA	TRBV3-1	TRBJ1-4	TGTGCCAGCAGCGATCATAGCGAAAAACTGTTTTTT	CASSDHSEKLFF
NA	TRBD2	TRBV9	TRBJ2-2	TGTGCCAGCAGCCTAAATCTGAGGGGAGGGTCGGACACCGGGGAGCTGTTTTTT	CASSLNLRGGSDTGELFF
few	NA	TRBV7-3	TRBJ2-2	TGTGCCAGTGGATATAAGCATAACACCGGGGAGCTGTTTTTT	CASGYKHNTGELFF
few	TRBD1	TRBV7-9	TRBJ2-3	TGTGCCAGCAGCCCGGGGACAGGGGACACAGATACGCAGTATTTT	CASSPGTGDTDTQYF
few	TRBD2	TRBV5-1	TRBJ2-1	TGCGCCAGCAGGGTCGGACTAGTAGTAGGCAATGAGCAGTTCTTC	CASRVGLVVGNEQFF
few	NA	TRBV7-2	TRBJ2-3	TGTGCCAGCAGCTTAGCGGGGCGACCCACAGATACGCAGTATTTT	CASSLAGRPTDTQYF
NA	NA	TRBV28	TRBJ1-5	TGTGCCAGCAGTTTGTGGGGTAATCAGCCCCAGCATTTT	CASSLWGNQPQHF
few	NA	TRBV20-1	TRBJ1-5	TGCAGTGCTAGACGACAAGTTAATAGCAATCAGCCCCAGCATTTT	CSARRQVNSNQPQHF
NA	TRBD2	TRBV4-3	TRBJ2-5	TGCGCCAGCAGCCCCTGGAGGGTAGCGGGGCTCCAAGAGACCCAGTACTTC	CASSPWRVAGLQETQYF
few	TRBD1	TRBV6-6	TRBJ2-7	TGTGCCAGCAGTTACGACAGGGACGAGCAGTACTTC	CASSYDRDEQYF
NA	TRBD2	TRBV12-3/TRBV12-4	TRBJ2-5	TGTGCCAGCAGCTCTGGGACTAGCGGGAGGGCCACGCAAGAGACCCAGTACTTC	CASSSGTSGRATQETQYF
NA	NA	TRBV6-1	TRBJ1-6	TGTGCCAGCAGCCAAACTGAGGGTTCACCCCTCCACTTT	CASSQTEGSPLHF
few	NA	TRBV3-1	TRBJ2-2	TGTGCCAGCAGCCAAGACGGTGGGGCGAACACCGGGGAGCTGTTTTTT	CASSQDGGANTGELFF
NA	NA	TRBV6-1	TRBJ1-1	TGTGCCAGCAGGACGCGGGCAGCTATGAACACTGAAGCTTTCTTT	CASRTRAAMNTEAFF
NA	NA	TRBV2	TRBJ1-1	TGTGCCGGCCGGACAGAGAAGAACACTGAAGCTTTCTTT	CAGRTEKNTEAFF
NA	TRBD1	TRBV24-1	TRBJ2-3	TGTGCCACCAGTGCCCCCGGACAGGGGGCGCCGGATACGCAGTATTTT	CATSAPGQGAPDTQYF
NA	NA	TRBV12-3/TRBV12-4	TRBJ1-2	TGTGCCAGCAGTTTAGGGGAGGAGTATGGCTACACCTTC	CASSLGEEYGYTF
many	NA	TRBV20-1	TRBJ1-1	TGCAGTGCTGCTAGACCAGGGGAGGGTGGCACTGAAGCTTTCTTT	CSAARPGEGGTEAFF
NA	NA	TRBV7-3	TRBJ2-4	TGTGCCAGCAGCTTAACGGGGGCAGTCAAAAACATTCAGTACTTC	CASSLTGAVKNIQYF
few	NA	TRBV13	TRBJ2-3	TGTGCCAGCAGCTTACGGCACGGGGCATTGAACACAGATACGCAGTATTTT	CASSLRHGALNTDTQYF
NA	TRBD2	TRBV20-1	TRBJ2-4	TGCAGTGCTACCCCAGTTGGACTAGCGGGAGTTGGCTTTCCCAAAAACATTCAGTACTTC	CSATPVGLAGVGFPKNIQYF
once	NA	TRBV9	TRBJ1-1	TGTGCCAGCAGCGTAGACGGCCCCTCTGAAGCTTTCTTT	CASSVDGPSEAFF
many	TRBD2	TRBV29-1	TRBJ2-3	TGCAGCGTTGTGACTAGCGGGAGAACAGATACGCAGTATTTT	CSVVTSGRTDTQYF
NA	TRBD1	TRBV15	TRBJ2-1	TGTGCCACCAGCCGATTCTCCGGGACAGAGTACAATGAGCAGTTCTTC	CATSRFSGTEYNEQFF
NA	TRBD1	TRBV29-1	TRBJ2-7	TGCAGCGCCGAAGGGGACAGGGGGGACGAGCAGTACTTC	CSAEGDRGDEQYF
few	NA	TRBV5-1	TRBJ2-5	TGCGCCAGCAGCTTACTGGGCGTTGCCCTGCAGACCCAGTACTTC	CASSLLGVALQTQYF
NA	NA	TRBV5-5	TRBJ1-1	TGTGCCAGCAGCTTGGCCTGGACGAACACTGAAGCTTTCTTT	CASSLAWTNTEAFF
few	NA	TRBV5-4	TRBJ2-2	TGTGCCAGCAGCTTGGCCCCACGAAGGGACGGGGAGCTGTTTTTT	CASSLAPRRDGELFF
NA	TRBD2	TRBV12-3/TRBV12-4	TRBJ2-2	TGTGCCAGCAGTTGGGGGGGTCTAACCGGGGAGCTGTTTTTT	CASSWGGLTGELFF
NA	TRBD1	TRBV12-3/TRBV12-4	TRBJ1-6	TGTGCCAGCAGGGGGGACAGTTATAATTCACCCCTCCACTTT	CASRGDSYNSPLHF
NA	TRBD1	TRBV2	TRBJ2-3	TGTGCCAGCAGAGCTAGGACAGGGTCCACAGATACGCAGTATTTT	CASRARTGSTDTQYF
few	NA	TRBV3-1	TRBJ2-7	TGTGCCAGCAGCCACCACAGCGGTCGCGAGCAGTACTTC	CASSHHSGREQYF
NA	TRBD2	TRBV7-2	TRBJ2-2	TGTGCCAGCAGCTTAGGTCCCCAGGCTAGCGGGGCCGGGGAGCTGTTTTTT	CASSLGPQASGAGELFF
many	TRBD2	TRBV10-3	TRBJ2-5	TGTGCCATCAGTGAAGGACTAGCGGGAGTCACTGAGACCCAGTACTTC	CAISEGLAGVTETQYF
once	TRBD1	TRBV7-9	TRBJ2-1	TGTGCCAGCCGGGACAGATACAATGAGCAGTTCTTC	CASRDRYNEQFF
NA	TRBD2	TRBV20-1	TRBJ2-2	TGCAGTGCTAGACCGCGGGGGGCCGGGGAGCTGTTTTTT	CSARPRGAGELFF
few	NA	TRBV20-1	TRBJ1-1	TGCAGTGCTAGAGTCGGGGGAAGCAAGGGCACTGAAGCTTTCTTT	CSARVGGSKGTEAFF
NA	TRBD1	TRBV11-3	TRBJ1-3	TGTGCCAGCAGCGCGAGGGACAGGGGCAACACCATATATTTT	CASSARDRGNTIYF
NA	TRBD2	TRBV4-2	TRBJ2-7	TGTGCCAGCAGCCAAGGTGCGGTAGCGGGGGCCTACGAGCAGTACTTC	CASSQGAVAGAYEQYF
NA	NA	TRBV11-2	TRBJ2-4	TGTGCCAGCAGCCCTAGGGTTAAAGCCAAAAACATTCAGTACTTC	CASSPRVKAKNIQYF
many	NA	TRBV10-3	TRBJ2-1	TGTGCCATCAGTGAGCCCTCTAGACGCAGGGGTTTAAATGAGCAGTTCTTC	CAISEPSRRRGLNEQFF
few	TRBD2	TRBV5-1	TRBJ2-6	TGCGCCAGCAGCTGGGGGACTAGCGGGGGGTACTCTGGGGCCAACGTCCTGACTTTC	CASSWGTSGGYSGANVLTF
once	NA	TRBV11-3	TRBJ2-2	TGTGCCAGCAGCCCCCGCCGGCGGGGACACACCGGGGAGCTGTTTTTT	CASSPRRRGHTGELFF
NA	NA	TRBV7-9	TRBJ1-5	TGTGCCAGCAGCCCCCCAGGGAGTGGCAATCAGCCCCAGCATTTT	CASSPPGSGNQPQHF
NA	TRBD2	TRBV7-9	TRBJ2-5	TGTGCCAGCAGCTTATTTGGGGGGGAAGAGACCCAGTACTTC	CASSLFGGEETQYF
few	NA	TRBV7-2	TRBJ1-2	TGTGCCAGCAGCCCTAGGACCGGTCTCGTGGATGGCTACACCTTC	CASSPRTGLVDGYTF
few	NA	TRBV6-6	TRBJ1-2	TGTGCCAGCGAGGAAGGGTACTATGGCTACACCTTC	CASEEGYYGYTF
few	NA	TRBV6-2/TRBV6-3	TRBJ1-5	TGTGCCTTTCCTGGGAGAGGGAGCAATCAGCCCCAGCATTTT	CAFPGRGSNQPQHF
few	TRBD2	TRBV10-3	TRBJ2-2	TGTGCCATCAGTGACCCTGGGACTAGCGGGAGTCTTAACACCGGGGAGCTGTTTTTT	CAISDPGTSGSLNTGELFF
NA	TRBD2	TRBV2	TRBJ2-5	TGTGCCAGCAGTACCGGACTAGCCTGGGAGACCCAGTACTTC	CASSTGLAWETQYF
NA	NA	TRBV6-1	TRBJ1-5	TGTGCCAGCATGGACGGTACTAGCAATCAGCCCCAGCATTTT	CASMDGTSNQPQHF
NA	NA	TRBV5-1	TRBJ2-6	TGCGCCAGCAGAAGTGACAGTCCCTCTGGGGCCAACGTCCTGACTTTC	CASRSDSPSGANVLTF
few	TRBD1	TRBV18	TRBJ1-1	TGTGCCAGCTCACGGGGACAGGACACTGAAGCTTTCTTT	CASSRGQDTEAFF